This T cell receptor (beta chain) was documented in a study of immune heterogeneity within non-small cell lung tumors. Study information: There was 1 tumor not otherwise specified, along with around eleven non-squamous carcinomas and several squamous cell carcinomas.

Bulk tumor genomic DNA (around 660 ng per sample) served as template. Several biopsies were collected from each primary tumor during surgery. They were spaced as far apart as possible within the tumor mass. Patients with untreated, newly diagnosed non-small cell lung cancer underwent curative surgery. Those donating were patients (newly diagnosed with non-small cell lung cancer) who were having surgery with curative intent. Study results and caveats: Local T-cell clonality was recorded as moderately but significantly correlated with local tumor mutational burden, with R 0.3 to 0.4. Tumor sites within a patient were found to share identical dominant CDR3 beta clonotypes, and site-unique high-frequency clones were also present.

With 32 V and 13 J primers, multiplex PCR amplified the TCR beta CDR3. TCRdb re-called the multiplex PCR reads with MiXCR, one entry per CDR3 protein. The sample has 9,500 or so distinct CDR3 sequences, more than 20% seen once. This clonotype occurred once. As yet, its antigen is unknown. The CDR3 is 15 amino acids. V trimming: 7 bases; J trimming: 5 bases; junction bases outside the gene matches: 11. The V gene's germline CDR1 is MNHEY and CDR2 SVGEGT. The sequence was collected from a woman aged 45-65 years with non-small cell lung cancer. The sample comprised lung tumor tissue. The chain is built from TRBV6-2 or TRBV6-3 and TRBJ2-1, with 7 bases fitting TRBD1. The CDR3 region has the DNA TGTGCCAGCACCATAGGGGACAGCCCCCACAATGAGCAGTTCTTC. Its protein is CASTIGDSPHNEQFF.